This record covers a single TCR beta chain. Original data processing: Nucleated cell counts were estimated from reference gene primer amplification. Profiling relied on immunoSEQ multiplex PCR, and the TCRdb table lists in-frame clones only, not all of them. The V and J calls and the clone size are those of that table, but D and trimming were determined from the DNA. The sample records about 110,000 clones, 75% to 80% being singletons. These data are taken from a study of blood T cell repertoires in COVID-19. Study-level background: Sites in the United States, Italy and Spain provided acute and convalescent COVID-19 samples. T cells, B-cell-depleted T cells, or PBMCs supplied cDNA or gDNA.

CDR3 length: 16 residues. V trimming: 4 bases; J trimming: 3 bases; junction bases outside the gene matches: 1. In germline, CDR1 is LNHDA, CDR2 SQIVND (reference sequence). Material for sequencing was peripheral blood. The V and J genes are TRBV19 and TRBJ2-2; 14 positions agree with TRBD2. This clonotype originated in a woman older than 75 with active or convalescent COVID-19. The CDR3 reads CASSTGLAGDTGELFF. CDR3 nucleotides: TGTGCCAGTAGTACGGGACTAGCGGGGGACACCGGGGAGCTGTTTTTT. Full variable domain (missing parts from reference TRBV19 and TRBJ2-2): DGGITQSPKYLFRKEGQNVTLSCEQNLNHDAMYWYRQDPGQGLRLIYYSQIVNDFQKGDIAEGYSVSREKKESFPLTVTSAQKNPTAFYLCASSTGLAGDTGELFFGEGSRLTVL.